This is a list of T cell receptor beta chains from one sample in a study of cytomegalovirus exposure and HLA in healthy donors. Sequenced by immunoSEQ multiplex PCR; TCRdb stores in-frame clones only, minus some. The table lists approximately 37,000 clones. Material for sequencing was PBMCs. The receptors were gathered from a man between 40 and 49 years old in good health and CMV-seropositive. Both conserved end residues are part of each CDR3. A D gene is named only where the DNA matches it firmly.

CDR3nt: TGCGCCAGCAGTGAGTCATGGGGGGCAGATACGCAGTATTTT
CDR3aa: CASSESWGADTQYF
v_gene: TRBV10-1
d_gene: NA
j_gene: TRBJ2-3

CDR3nt: TGTGCCAGCAGCCTCGGGGGACAGGGATACGAGCAGTACTTC
CDR3aa: CASSLGGQGYEQYF
v_gene: TRBV14
d_gene: TRBD1
j_gene: TRBJ2-7

CDR3nt: TGTGCCAGCAGTCCCACCCTGGGGCGGCAGTACTTC
CDR3aa: CASSPTLGRQYF
v_gene: TRBV28
d_gene: NA
j_gene: TRBJ2-7

CDR3nt: TGCGCCAGCAGCTCTAGTCCCGGGACAGGGGGAGGAACTGAAGCTTTCTTT
CDR3aa: CASSSSPGTGGGTEAFF
v_gene: TRBV5-1
d_gene: TRBD1
j_gene: TRBJ1-1

CDR3nt: TGTGCCAGCAGCTTAGGGACTGAAGACGAGCAGTACTTC
CDR3aa: CASSLGTEDEQYF
v_gene: TRBV7-9
d_gene: NA
j_gene: TRBJ2-7

CDR3nt: TGTGCCAGCATGGAATCGGGGAACAATTCACCCCTCCACTTT
CDR3aa: CASMESGNNSPLHF
v_gene: TRBV6-6
d_gene: NA
j_gene: TRBJ1-6

CDR3nt: TGTGCCAGTAGTGGGGGAGGTGCCTACAATGAGCAGTTCTTC
CDR3aa: CASSGGGAYNEQFF
v_gene: TRBV19
d_gene: NA
j_gene: TRBJ2-1

CDR3nt: TGTGCCAGCAGTCCTACAGGGGCCTATGGCGAGCAGTACTTC
CDR3aa: CASSPTGAYGEQYF
v_gene: TRBV7-3
d_gene: TRBD1
j_gene: TRBJ2-7

CDR3nt: TGTGCCAGCAGCCCCAGGACTAGCGGGAGGGCTGGTGGCACCGGGGAGCTGTTTTTT
CDR3aa: CASSPRTSGRAGGTGELFF
v_gene: TRBV4-2
d_gene: TRBD2
j_gene: TRBJ2-2

CDR3nt: TGTGCCAGTGCCCCCCAGGCCGGGGAGCTGTTTTTT
CDR3aa: CASAPQAGELFF
v_gene: TRBV19
d_gene: NA
j_gene: TRBJ2-2